Listed below are T cell receptor beta chains from one sample, sequenced in a study of blood T cell repertoires in COVID-19. Profiling relied on immunoSEQ multiplex PCR, and the TCRdb table lists in-frame clones only, not all of them. Of hundreds of thousands of clones in the sample, approximately 89% were seen once. Sequencing was performed on peripheral blood. The receptor set was obtained from a woman aged 18-35 years who had recovered from COVID-19. The CDR3 runs from the conserved cysteine through the conserved F or W. The D gene is left open where the match is weak. Expanded clones are given a class, and other clones once, few, many or no size at all.

V: TRBV7-2
D: TRBD2
J: TRBJ2-3
size: -
CDR3: CASSAGLAGEVDTQYF
DNA: TGTGCCAGCAGCGCAGGACTAGCGGGAGAGGTAGATACGCAGTATTTT

V: TRBV7-8
D: TRBD2
J: TRBJ2-1
size: few
CDR3: CASSLGAGAYNEQFF
DNA: TGTGCCAGCAGCTTAGGGGCGGGAGCCTACAATGAGCAGTTCTTC

V: TRBV2
D: TRBD1
J: TRBJ1-2
size: -
CDR3: CASSIGQGGYGYTF
DNA: TGTGCCAGCAGTATAGGACAGGGGGGCTATGGCTACACCTTC

V: TRBV11-2
D: -
J: TRBJ1-4
size: -
CDR3: CASSAVAGSREKLFF
DNA: TGTGCCAGCAGCGCCGTTGCAGGGTCAAGGGAAAAACTGTTTTTT

V: TRBV7-2
D: -
J: TRBJ1-2
size: -
CDR3: CASSLGDTNYGYTF
DNA: TGTGCCAGCAGCCTAGGGGACACCAACTATGGCTACACCTTC

V: TRBV9
D: TRBD1
J: TRBJ1-1
size: -
CDR3: CASSPWDRNTEAFF
DNA: TGTGCCAGCAGCCCCTGGGACAGGAACACTGAAGCTTTCTTT

V: TRBV7-6
D: -
J: TRBJ2-1
size: -
CDR3: CASSLVSDSGEGEQFF
DNA: TGTGCCAGCAGCTTAGTTTCTGACTCCGGAGAGGGTGAGCAGTTCTTC

V: TRBV6-5
D: -
J: TRBJ1-2
size: once
CDR3: CASGLSGLKYGYTF
DNA: TGTGCCAGCGGCCTTTCGGGGTTGAAGTATGGCTACACCTTC

V: TRBV18
D: TRBD1
J: TRBJ1-1
size: once
CDR3: CASSPGDRTNTEAFF
DNA: TGTGCCAGCTCACCTGGGGACAGAACAAACACTGAAGCTTTCTTT

V: TRBV30
D: -
J: TRBJ2-2
size: -
CDR3: CAWSVHPHGIPGELFF
DNA: TGTGCCTGGAGTGTACACCCCCACGGGATTCCCGGGGAGCTGTTTTTT

V: TRBV4-3
D: -
J: TRBJ1-1
size: -
CDR3: CASSRLEANTEAFF
DNA: TGCGCCAGCAGCCGATTAGAAGCGAACACTGAAGCTTTCTTT

V: TRBV12-3/TRBV12-4
D: -
J: TRBJ2-2
size: -
CDR3: CASSLLRAGELFF
DNA: TGTGCCAGCAGTTTATTGAGGGCCGGGGAGCTGTTTTTT

V: TRBV5-1
D: -
J: TRBJ1-1
size: -
CDR3: CASSRIRGLNTEAFF
DNA: TGCGCCAGCAGCCGGATCAGGGGATTGAACACTGAAGCTTTCTTT

V: TRBV5-4
D: TRBD2
J: TRBJ2-5
size: -
CDR3: CASSFSGRLLETQYF
DNA: TGTGCCAGCAGCTTCAGCGGGAGATTGCTAGAGACCCAGTACTTC

V: TRBV21-1
D: -
J: TRBJ1-5
size: -
CDR3: CASSQGAPGDGNQPQHF
DNA: TGTGCCAGCAGCCAGGGGGCACCGGGGGACGGCAATCAGCCCCAGCATTTT

V: TRBV6-5
D: -
J: TRBJ1-6
size: -
CDR3: CASSYARDLPLHF
DNA: TGTGCCAGCAGTTACGCCCGGGACTTGCCCCTCCACTTT

V: TRBV9
D: -
J: TRBJ2-5
size: -
CDR3: CASSADGTREETQYF
DNA: TGTGCCAGCAGCGCCGACGGGACAAGGGAAGAGACCCAGTACTTC

V: TRBV19
D: -
J: TRBJ1-2
size: -
CDR3: CASSPRDYGYTF
DNA: TGTGCCAGTAGCCCCCGGGACTATGGCTACACCTTC

V: TRBV7-2
D: TRBD1
J: TRBJ1-2
size: -
CDR3: CASSLAGTGLNYGYTF
DNA: TGTGCCAGCAGCTTAGCCGGGACAGGGCTGAACTATGGCTACACCTTC

V: TRBV6-1
D: -
J: TRBJ1-6
size: -
CDR3: CASSEARVSPLHF
DNA: TGTGCCAGCAGTGAAGCGCGCGTTTCACCCCTCCACTTT

V: TRBV11-3
D: TRBD1
J: TRBJ1-1
size: -
CDR3: CASSLPQGVAEAFF
DNA: TGTGCCAGCAGCTTACCCCAGGGGGTGGCTGAAGCTTTCTTT

V: TRBV7-2
D: TRBD1
J: TRBJ2-1
size: -
CDR3: CASSATQGLGSYNEQFF
DNA: TGTGCCAGCAGCGCTACACAGGGGTTGGGTTCCTACAATGAGCAGTTCTTC

V: TRBV6-4
D: -
J: TRBJ1-1
size: few
CDR3: CASSEEEMTEAFF
DNA: TGTGCCAGCAGTGAAGAGGAGATGACTGAAGCTTTCTTT

V: TRBV11-2
D: TRBD1
J: TRBJ2-1
size: -
CDR3: CASSLDLRRGGAHNEQFF
DNA: TGTGCCAGCAGCTTAGATCTAAGACGAGGGGGCGCCCACAATGAGCAGTTCTTC

V: TRBV7-9
D: -
J: TRBJ2-3
size: -
CDR3: CASSPPLSGTTDTQYF
DNA: TGTGCCAGCAGCCCCCCTTTGTCAGGGACAACCGATACGCAGTATTTT

V: TRBV7-9
D: TRBD1
J: TRBJ1-4
size: -
CDR3: CASSFSTGYEKLFF
DNA: TGTGCCAGCAGCTTCTCGACAGGGTATGAAAAACTGTTTTTT

V: TRBV3-1/TRBV3-2
D: -
J: TRBJ1-2
size: -
CDR3: CASSPPGTNYGYTF
DNA: TGTGCCAGCAGCCCGCCCGGGACTAACTATGGCTACACCTTC

V: TRBV27
D: TRBD1
J: TRBJ2-1
size: -
CDR3: CASRRTGYNEQFF
DNA: TGTGCCAGCAGAAGGACAGGGTACAATGAGCAGTTCTTC

V: TRBV5-1
D: TRBD2
J: TRBJ2-3
size: -
CDR3: CASSLALVSGRITDTQYF
DNA: TGCGCCAGCAGCTTGGCTTTAGTCAGCGGGAGGATCACAGATACGCAGTATTTT

V: TRBV7-9
D: -
J: TRBJ1-5
size: few
CDR3: CASSSAGTRGNQPQHF
DNA: TGTGCCAGCAGCTCAGCCGGGACTCGGGGGAATCAGCCCCAGCATTTT